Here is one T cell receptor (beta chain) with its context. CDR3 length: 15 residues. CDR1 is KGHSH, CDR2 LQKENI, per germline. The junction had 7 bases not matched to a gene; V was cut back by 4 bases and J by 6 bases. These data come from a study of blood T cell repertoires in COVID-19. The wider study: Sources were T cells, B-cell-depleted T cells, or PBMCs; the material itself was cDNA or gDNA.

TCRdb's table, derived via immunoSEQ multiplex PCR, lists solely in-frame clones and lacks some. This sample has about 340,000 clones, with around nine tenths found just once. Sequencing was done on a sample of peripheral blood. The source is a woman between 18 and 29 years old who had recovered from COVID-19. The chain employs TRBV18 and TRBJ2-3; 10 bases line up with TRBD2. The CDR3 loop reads CASSLGLAAQDTQYF. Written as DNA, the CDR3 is TGTGCCAGCTCACTAGGACTAGCGGCTCAGGATACGCAGTATTTT. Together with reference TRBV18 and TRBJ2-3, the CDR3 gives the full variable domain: NAGVMQNPRHLVRRRGQEARLRCSPMKGHSHVYWYRQLPEEGLKFMVYLQKENIIDESGMPKERFSAEFPKEGPSILRIQQVVRGDSAAYFCASSLGLAAQDTQYFGPGTRLTVL.